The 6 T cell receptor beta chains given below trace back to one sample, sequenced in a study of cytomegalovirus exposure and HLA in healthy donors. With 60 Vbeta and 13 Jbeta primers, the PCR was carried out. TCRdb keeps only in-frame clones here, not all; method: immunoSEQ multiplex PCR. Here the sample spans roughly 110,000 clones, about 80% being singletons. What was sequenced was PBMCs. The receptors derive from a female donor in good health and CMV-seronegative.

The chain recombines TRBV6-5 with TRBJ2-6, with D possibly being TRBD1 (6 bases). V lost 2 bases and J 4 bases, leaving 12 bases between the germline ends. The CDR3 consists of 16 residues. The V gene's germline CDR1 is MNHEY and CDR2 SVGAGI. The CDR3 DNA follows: TGTGCCAGCAGTTACCAGACAGGCCCGGGGGCCAACGTCCTGACTTTC. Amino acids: CASSYQTGPGANVLTF.

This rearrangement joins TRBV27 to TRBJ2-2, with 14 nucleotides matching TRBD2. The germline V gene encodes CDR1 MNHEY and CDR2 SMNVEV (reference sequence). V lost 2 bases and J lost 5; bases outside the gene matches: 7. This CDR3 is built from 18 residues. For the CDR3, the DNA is TGTGCCAGCAGTTTACTGCCGGGACTAGCGGGGGTAACCGGGGAGCTGTTTTTT. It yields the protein CASSLLPGLAGVTGELFF.

CDR3 sequence reads: CASSQGQTFNYGYTF. CDR3 nucleotide sequence: TGTGCCAGCAGCCAAGGGCAGACTTTTAACTATGGCTACACCTTC. The chain is built from TRBV4-2 and TRBJ1-2; D is unclear. Trimming took off 1 base at V and 1 base at J, with 10 bases between the two ends. This CDR3 spans 15 amino acids. Germline values: CDR1 LGHNA, CDR2 YNFKEQ.

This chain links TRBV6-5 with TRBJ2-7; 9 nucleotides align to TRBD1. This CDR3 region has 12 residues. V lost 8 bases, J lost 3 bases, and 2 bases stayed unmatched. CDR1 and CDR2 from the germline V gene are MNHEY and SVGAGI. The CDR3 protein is CASGTGIYEQYF. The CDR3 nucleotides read TGTGCCAGCGGGACAGGGATCTACGAGCAGTACTTC.

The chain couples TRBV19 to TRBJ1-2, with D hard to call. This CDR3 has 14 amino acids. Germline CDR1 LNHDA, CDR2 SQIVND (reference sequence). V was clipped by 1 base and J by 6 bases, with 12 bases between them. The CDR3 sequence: CASSIVGRIDGYTF. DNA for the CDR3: TGTGCCAGTAGTATAGTCGGTAGAATAGATGGCTACACCTTC.

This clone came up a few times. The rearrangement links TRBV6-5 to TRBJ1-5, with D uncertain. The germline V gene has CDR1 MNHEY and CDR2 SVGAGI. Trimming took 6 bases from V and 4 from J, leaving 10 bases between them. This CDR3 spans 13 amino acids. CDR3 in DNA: TGTGCCAGCAGGCGAACGGTGAATCAGCCCCAGCATTTT. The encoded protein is CASRRTVNQPQHF.